This T cell receptor (beta chain) originates from a study of CXCR3-negative and CXCR3-positive naive CD8 T cells (dated by TCRdb to the late 2010s). Study-wide context: In total, 130 million to 150 million TRB reads were obtained, corresponding to roughly 1.5 +/- 0.3 million reads per library. The diversity and physicochemical repertoire analyses included fewer than twelve donors pooled from two independent experiments. The TRBV-TRBJ cluster analysis covered naive subsets from five or six donors and memory cells from 3 donors.

General study outcomes and caveats: Freshly isolated PBMCs were used for most assays because CXCR3 expression partially decreased after cryopreservation. Because surface CD5, which has been linked to self-reactivity in mice, was comparable between naive subsets, TCR interaction strength was also inferred from TRB CDR3 physicochemical properties. Comparably high repertoire diversity was found in both naive subsets, whereas much lower repertoire diversity was found in memory CD8+ T cells. TRB CDR3s from CXCR3-positive naive cells showed higher hydrophobicity (lower Kidera factor 4), lower energy, and higher strength and volume indices than CXCR3-negative naive cells. TRBV-TRBJ usage was similar between naive CXCR3-negative and CXCR3-positive cells from the same donor, while memory cells showed distinct patterns.

The sequencer was a NextSeq 550. The Human TCR Profiling Kit (MiLaboratory) was used to prepare UMI-labeled 5' RACE TRB cDNA libraries. The full amount of extracted RNA was used for cDNA synthesis, and the full amount of resulting cDNA was used for PCR amplification. The libraries were made side by side, with each library going through the same number of PCR cycles. Regarding the original processing steps: With a requirement of at least two reads per UMI, MIGEC and MiXCR extracted about 56,000 +/- 9,600 unique UMI-labeled TRB cDNA molecules per library. An average of approximately 40,000 +/- 10,000 functional in-frame TRB CDR3 nucleotide clonotypes without stop codons was found per library. After downsampling to 5000 UMI-labeled TRB molecules per sample, diversity metrics such as normalized Shannon-Wiener and Chao1 were calculated in VDJtools. For the central five CDR3 residues, VDJtools calculated physicochemical properties weighted by clonotype size, namely interaction energy, strength, volume and Kidera factor 4. After the reads were reprocessed by TCRdb, one entry was made per CDR3 protein sequence, with no DNA. The V and J calls shown here were made by TCRdb, not taken from the authors' results. The sample has around 130,000 distinct CDR3 sequences on record. The ten largest clones add up to 0.5% to 0.7% of the sample.

The CDR1 and CDR2 encoded by the germline V gene (reference sequence) are LNHDA and SQIVND. The CDR3 measures 16 amino acids from cysteine to phenylalanine. The DNA is not on file. Each CD8+ T cell subset was flow-sorted in triplicate, and some 300,000 cells per subset were placed directly into RLT lysis buffer. Naive CD8+ T cells were defined stringently as CD45RO-CCR7+CD27+CD95- to exclude memory contaminants. Peripheral blood mononuclear cells were isolated from buffy coats using standard density gradient centrifugation. Naive CXCR3-negative and CXCR3-positive CD8+ T cells were flow-sorted using a FACSAria III. An RNeasy Mini Kit was used to extract total RNA from the sorted cells. Points on this clonotype: No antigen is known for it.

Sequences were obtained from naive CXCR3+ CD8+ T cells from blood. Explained via the paper, the cell subset or site label denotes: CD45RO-CCR7+CD27+CD95- naive CD8+ T cells expressing CXCR3 (TNR3+). The receptor was isolated from a human donor in good health. Some clones in this sample may be carry-over from other donors' samples. The V and J segments used are TRBV19 and TRBJ2-1; lacking DNA, the TRBD1 call made by TCRdb goes unchecked. The CDR3 region has the sequence CASSMGTGSYYNEQFF. The CDR3, completed at both ends by the reference TRBV19 and TRBJ2-1 genes, gives the full variable domain DGGITQSPKYLFRKEGQNVTLSCEQNLNHDAMYWYRQDPGQGLRLIYYSQIVNDFQKGDIAEGYSVSREKKESFPLTVTSAQKNPTAFYLCASSMGTGSYYNEQFFGPGTRLTVL.